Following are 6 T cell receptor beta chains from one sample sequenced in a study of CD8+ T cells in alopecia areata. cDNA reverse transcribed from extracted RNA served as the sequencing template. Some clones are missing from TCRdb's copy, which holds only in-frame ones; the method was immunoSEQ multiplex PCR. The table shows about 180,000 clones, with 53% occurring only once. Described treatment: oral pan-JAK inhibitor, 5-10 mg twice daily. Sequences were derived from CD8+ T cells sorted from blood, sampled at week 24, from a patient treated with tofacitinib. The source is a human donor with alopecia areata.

The DNA for the CDR3 is TGCGCCAGCAGCCAAGAAGAGGGCACCGGGGAGCTGTTTTTT. Protein: CASSQEEGTGELFF. This sequence joins TRBV4-3 and TRBJ2-2; perhaps TRBD2 as D (5 bases). The CDR3 is 14 amino acids. V was shortened by 0 bases and J by 4 bases, with 6 bases between the two germline ends. Germline assignment: CDR1 LGHNA and CDR2 YSLEER.

CDR3 region: CATSRRQATNEKLFF. Here the CDR3 DNA reads TGTGCCACCAGCAGGAGACAGGCGACTAATGAAAAACTGTTTTTT. V and J are TRBV15 and TRBJ1-4; perhaps TRBD1 as D (6 bases). V lost 3 bases and J lost 2, with 10 bases in between. The germline V gene encodes CDR1 LNHNV and CDR2 YYDKDF (reference sequence). This CDR3 contains 15 residues.

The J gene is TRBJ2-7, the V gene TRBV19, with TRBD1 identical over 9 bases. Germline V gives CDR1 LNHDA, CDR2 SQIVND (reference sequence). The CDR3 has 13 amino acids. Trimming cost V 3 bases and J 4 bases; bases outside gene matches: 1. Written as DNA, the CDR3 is TGTGCCAGTAGTATGACAGGGGGTTACGAGCAGTACTTC. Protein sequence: CASSMTGGYEQYF. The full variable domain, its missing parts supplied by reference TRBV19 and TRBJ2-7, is DGGITQSPKYLFRKEGQNVTLSCEQNLNHDAMYWYRQDPGQGLRLIYYSQIVNDFQKGDIAEGYSVSREKKESFPLTVTSAQKNPTAFYLCASSMTGGYEQYFGPGTRLTVT.

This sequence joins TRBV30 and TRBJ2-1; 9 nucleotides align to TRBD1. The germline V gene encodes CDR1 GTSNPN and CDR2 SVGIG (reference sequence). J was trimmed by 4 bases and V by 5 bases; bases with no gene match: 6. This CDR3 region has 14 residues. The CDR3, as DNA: TGTGCCTGGGACCAGGGACAGGGATACAATGAGCAGTTCTTC. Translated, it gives CAWDQGQGYNEQFF.

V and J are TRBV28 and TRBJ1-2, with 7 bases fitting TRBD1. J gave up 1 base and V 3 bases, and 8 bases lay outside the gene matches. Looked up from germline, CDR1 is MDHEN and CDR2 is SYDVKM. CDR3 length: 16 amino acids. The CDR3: CASSFPRQGYNYGYTF. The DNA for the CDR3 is TGTGCCAGCAGTTTCCCAAGACAGGGTTATAACTATGGCTACACCTTC.

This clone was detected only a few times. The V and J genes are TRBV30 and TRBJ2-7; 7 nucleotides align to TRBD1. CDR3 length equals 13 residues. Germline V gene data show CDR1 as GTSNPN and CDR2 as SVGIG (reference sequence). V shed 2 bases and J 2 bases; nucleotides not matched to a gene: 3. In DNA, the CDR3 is TGTGCCTGGAGTCACGGACAGGCCTACGAGCAGTACTTC. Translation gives CAWSHGQAYEQYF.